This entry is about one T cell receptor beta chain. The germline V gene encodes CDR1 SNHLY and CDR2 FYNNEI. V dropped 4 bases and J dropped 4 bases, with 16 bases sitting between them. This CDR3 comprises 15 residues. Original analysis: Researchers report that nucleated cell counts were estimated from reference gene primer amplification. This table comes from immunoSEQ multiplex PCR, and its TCRdb copy is limited to in-frame clones, with some not included. V, J and clone size are those of that table, while D and trimming were read from the DNA. The repertoire includes hundreds of thousands of clones, 83% of them detected once, and around 2.3% sits in the top ten. These data belong to a study of blood T cell repertoires in COVID-19. Across the study: COVID-19 samples from acute and convalescent phases originated in the United States, Italy and Spain. T cells, B-cell-depleted T cells, or PBMCs provided the cDNA or gDNA that served as material.

The TCR sequence derives from a woman between 40 and 55 years old with active or convalescent COVID-19. Specimen: peripheral blood. The chain employs TRBV2 and TRBJ1-2; D gene uncertain. The DNA of the CDR3 is TGTGCCAGCAGTGCCCCTTACGATAACTCCTATGGCTACACCTTC. Translating it yields CASSAPYDNSYGYTF.